This is a list of T cell receptor beta chains from one sample in a study of blood T cell repertoires in COVID-19. Method: immunoSEQ multiplex PCR; TCRdb's copy keeps in-frame clones and lacks some. Seen here are around 200,000 clones, roughly nine tenths observed once, and the top ten hold 1.9%. What was sequenced was peripheral blood. These receptors were collected from a man in his forties with active or convalescent COVID-19. CDR3s include the opening cysteine and the closing phenylalanine or tryptophan. Each record gives: D gene, V gene, clone size, J gene, CDR3 DNA, CDR3 protein. The D gene is left open where the match is weak. The size field is filled for only some rows; it gives once, few, many or a size class.

D gene: -
V gene: TRBV18
clone size: few
J gene: TRBJ1-6
CDR3 DNA: TGTGCCAGCTCACCACCTTTCCCGAATTCACCCCTCCACTTT
CDR3 protein: CASSPPFPNSPLHF

D gene: -
V gene: TRBV3-1/TRBV3-2
clone size: -
J gene: TRBJ1-1
CDR3 DNA: TGTGCCAGCAGCCTCGGGGGGAACACTGAAGCTTTCTTT
CDR3 protein: CASSLGGNTEAFF

D gene: -
V gene: TRBV2
clone size: -
J gene: TRBJ2-7
CDR3 DNA: TGTGCCAGCAGCTTGGGACTTTTCCTCCCAAACGAGCAGTACTTC
CDR3 protein: CASSLGLFLPNEQYF

D gene: -
V gene: TRBV28
clone size: -
J gene: TRBJ1-5
CDR3 DNA: TGTGCCAGCAAGGAGGGCCAGAGACAGTTCAATCAGCCCCAGCATTTT
CDR3 protein: CASKEGQRQFNQPQHF

D gene: TRBD1
V gene: TRBV5-1
clone size: -
J gene: TRBJ1-1
CDR3 DNA: TGCGCCAGCAGCTTGGGGGATTTCGGGACAGATGAAGCTTTCTTT
CDR3 protein: CASSLGDFGTDEAFF

D gene: TRBD1
V gene: TRBV7-2
clone size: -
J gene: TRBJ1-6
CDR3 DNA: TGTGCCAGCAGCTTAGTTCCGCAGGGGGCGAATTCACCCCTCCACTTT
CDR3 protein: CASSLVPQGANSPLHF

D gene: -
V gene: TRBV28
clone size: -
J gene: TRBJ1-1
CDR3 DNA: TGTGCCAGCAGTTTAAGGGGTATCACTGAAGCTTTCTTT
CDR3 protein: CASSLRGITEAFF

D gene: TRBD2
V gene: TRBV29-1
clone size: -
J gene: TRBJ2-1
CDR3 DNA: TGCAGCGTTGAGCGGACTAGCGACAATGAGCAGTTCTTC
CDR3 protein: CSVERTSDNEQFF

D gene: -
V gene: TRBV7-2
clone size: -
J gene: TRBJ1-2
CDR3 DNA: TGTGCCAGCAGCTCTGGATCCAGGGTAGACGGCTACACCTTC
CDR3 protein: CASSSGSRVDGYTF

D gene: TRBD1
V gene: TRBV19
clone size: -
J gene: TRBJ1-2
CDR3 DNA: TGTGCCAGTAGTATATGGACAGGGGGCAACTATGGCTACACCTTC
CDR3 protein: CASSIWTGGNYGYTF

D gene: -
V gene: TRBV7-9
clone size: -
J gene: TRBJ1-4
CDR3 DNA: TGTGCCAGCAGCTTAATATCAGGTGAAAAACTGTTTTTT
CDR3 protein: CASSLISGEKLFF

D gene: -
V gene: TRBV14
clone size: -
J gene: TRBJ1-1
CDR3 DNA: TGTGCCAGCAGCCAAGATAGGGCACGGTCGGAGGCTGAAGCTTTCTTT
CDR3 protein: CASSQDRARSEAEAFF

D gene: TRBD1
V gene: TRBV4-2
clone size: -
J gene: TRBJ1-2
CDR3 DNA: TGTGCCAGCAGCCAAATGGCAGGGGGCGTCTATGGCTACACCTTC
CDR3 protein: CASSQMAGGVYGYTF

D gene: TRBD1
V gene: TRBV18
clone size: once
J gene: TRBJ1-6
CDR3 DNA: TGTGCCAGCTCGGAAGGACAGGGGTTAAATTCACCCCTCCACTTT
CDR3 protein: CASSEGQGLNSPLHF

D gene: -
V gene: TRBV6-5
clone size: -
J gene: TRBJ2-1
CDR3 DNA: TGTGCCAGCACAAAAAGATGGCAGGGGCTCAATGAGCAGTTCTTC
CDR3 protein: CASTKRWQGLNEQFF

D gene: -
V gene: TRBV30
clone size: once
J gene: TRBJ1-4
CDR3 DNA: TGTGCCTGGAGTGTAGGGGCTGAAAAACTGTTTTTT
CDR3 protein: CAWSVGAEKLFF

D gene: TRBD1
V gene: TRBV6-5
clone size: -
J gene: TRBJ1-1
CDR3 DNA: TGTGCCAGCGTGGGGACAGGGGGGACTGAAGCTTTCTTT
CDR3 protein: CASVGTGGTEAFF

D gene: -
V gene: TRBV6-5
clone size: once
J gene: TRBJ1-2
CDR3 DNA: TGTGCCAGCAGTTACTACGACAGCTACTATGGCTACACCTTC
CDR3 protein: CASSYYDSYYGYTF

D gene: TRBD1
V gene: TRBV2
clone size: -
J gene: TRBJ1-5
CDR3 DNA: TGTGCCAGCAGTCCAACTCAGGGGGCAAGGCAGCCCCAGCATTTT
CDR3 protein: CASSPTQGARQPQHF

D gene: TRBD1
V gene: TRBV11-1
clone size: once
J gene: TRBJ1-2
CDR3 DNA: TGTGCCAGCAGCTTAGCCGGGACAGACTATGGCTACACCTTC
CDR3 protein: CASSLAGTDYGYTF

D gene: -
V gene: TRBV28
clone size: few
J gene: TRBJ2-4
CDR3 DNA: TGTGCCAGCAGTTCCATAGCCGCCGGGGTAGGAGGTATTCAGTACTTC
CDR3 protein: CASSSIAAGVGGIQYF

D gene: -
V gene: TRBV30
clone size: -
J gene: TRBJ1-1
CDR3 DNA: TGTGCCTGGACTAGCTTGAACACTGAAGCTTTCTTT
CDR3 protein: CAWTSLNTEAFF

D gene: TRBD2
V gene: TRBV28
clone size: -
J gene: TRBJ2-1
CDR3 DNA: TGTGCCAGCAGTTCAACTAGCGGGGGGGCTTTGAATGAGCAGTTCTTC
CDR3 protein: CASSSTSGGALNEQFF

D gene: -
V gene: TRBV28
clone size: -
J gene: TRBJ1-2
CDR3 DNA: TGTGCCACTTGGGACTCAGGGAAAGGCTATGGCTACACCTTC
CDR3 protein: CATWDSGKGYGYTF

D gene: TRBD2
V gene: TRBV25-1
clone size: once
J gene: TRBJ2-5
CDR3 DNA: TGTGCCAGCAGTGAATCATACAGCGGGACCAAGGCTTGGAGCCAGTACTTC
CDR3 protein: CASSESYSGTKAWSQYF

D gene: TRBD2
V gene: TRBV7-8
clone size: -
J gene: TRBJ2-5
CDR3 DNA: TGTGCCAGCAGCTTCATGAGGGCGGGAGGGGGAGAGACCCAGTACTTC
CDR3 protein: CASSFMRAGGGETQYF

D gene: -
V gene: TRBV28
clone size: -
J gene: TRBJ2-5
CDR3 DNA: TGTGCCAGCAGTTCGATTGACAGTAAAGAGACCCAGTACTTC
CDR3 protein: CASSSIDSKETQYF

D gene: TRBD1
V gene: TRBV5-6
clone size: few
J gene: TRBJ1-2
CDR3 DNA: TGTGCCAGCAGCCCAGGGGGTGGGAGTGGCTACACCTTC
CDR3 protein: CASSPGGGSGYTF

D gene: -
V gene: TRBV19
clone size: few
J gene: TRBJ1-1
CDR3 DNA: TGTGCCAGTAGGGGACACCTAAACACTGAAGCTTTCTTT
CDR3 protein: CASRGHLNTEAFF

D gene: TRBD1
V gene: TRBV28
clone size: -
J gene: TRBJ1-2
CDR3 DNA: TGTGCCAGCAGCCGTACAGGGGTCCATGGCTACACCTTC
CDR3 protein: CASSRTGVHGYTF

D gene: TRBD1
V gene: TRBV5-1
clone size: few
J gene: TRBJ1-1
CDR3 DNA: TGCGCCAGCAGCCCCCGGGACAGGGCGAACACTGAAGCTTTCTTT
CDR3 protein: CASSPRDRANTEAFF

D gene: -
V gene: TRBV21-1
clone size: -
J gene: TRBJ2-7
CDR3 DNA: TGTGCCAGCAGCAAACGGGTACCCCCGAGAGCTGGAAGGTTTTACGAGCAGTACTTC
CDR3 protein: CASSKRVPPRAGRFYEQYF

D gene: -
V gene: TRBV9
clone size: -
J gene: TRBJ1-5
CDR3 DNA: TGTGCCAGCAGCCCCGGTTGGAGGGGCAATCAGCCCCAGCATTTT
CDR3 protein: CASSPGWRGNQPQHF

D gene: -
V gene: TRBV10-3
clone size: -
J gene: TRBJ1-6
CDR3 DNA: TGTGCCATCAGTGAGTCGATATTTCGTCTCAGTTCACCCCTCCACTTT
CDR3 protein: CAISESIFRLSSPLHF

D gene: -
V gene: TRBV3-1/TRBV3-2
clone size: -
J gene: TRBJ1-4
CDR3 DNA: TGTGCCAGCAGCCAAGATGGGGGGGGGCACTATAATGAAAAACTGTTTTTT
CDR3 protein: CASSQDGGGHYNEKLFF

D gene: TRBD1
V gene: TRBV13
clone size: -
J gene: TRBJ1-4
CDR3 DNA: TGTGCCAGCACCTCGACAGGGCAAGAAAAACTGTTTTTT
CDR3 protein: CASTSTGQEKLFF

D gene: -
V gene: TRBV28
clone size: few
J gene: TRBJ1-6
CDR3 DNA: TGTGCCAGCAGTGTACCGGGACATGGATCACCCCTCCACTTT
CDR3 protein: CASSVPGHGSPLHF